Following are 9 T cell receptor beta chains from one sample sequenced in a study of T cells in Graves' hyperthyroidism and ophthalmopathy. Amplified TCR beta CDR3 regions derived from RNA transcripts. The HTBI primer set served for first-round RT-PCR of the TCR CDR3. TCRdb ran MiXCR on the multiplex PCR reads and lists one entry per CDR3 protein. The top ten clones hold 34% of a sample with 250,000 to 400,000 distinct CDR3 sequences, about 13% of them seen once. Sequenced: blood. These receptors were collected from a woman in her thirties or forties with Graves' ophthalmopathy.

This clonotype showed up many times. The chain carries TRBV18 and TRBJ2-1; D gene ambiguous. From germline, CDR1 is KGHSH and CDR2 LQKENI. This CDR3 has 12 amino acids. With 4 bases removed from V and 4 bases from J, the gap between germline ends came to 5 bases. The CDR3 DNA is TGTGCCAGCTCACTTACTTACAATGAGCAGTTCTTC. Encoded protein: CASSLTYNEQFF.

This clonotype appeared many times. The J gene is TRBJ1-1, the V gene TRBV20-1; D unresolved. The ends were cut back, 5 bases at V and 0 bases at J, with 16 bases in the middle. The CDR3 runs to 15 residues. Per germline, CDR1 DFQATT and CDR2 SNEGSKA (reference sequence). This CDR3 is CSALPISLVNTEAFF. CDR3 nucleotide sequence: TGCAGTGCTCTACCGATAAGTTTGGTGAACACTGAAGCTTTCTTT.

This clonotype was seen many times. The chain has TRBV5-6 and TRBJ2-1, with a tentative D call TRBD2 (5 bases). Germline V gene sequence: CDR1 SGHDT, CDR2 YYEEEE. This CDR3 is 15 amino acids long. V lost 0 bases and J 5 bases, leaving 12 bases between the germline ends. The CDR3, as DNA: TGTGCCAGCAGCTTGGTCTCCGAGGGTCACAATGAGCAGTTCTTC. Encoded protein: CASSLVSEGHNEQFF.

This clonotype came up many times. The chain recombines TRBV20-1 with TRBJ1-2; D gene ambiguous. Germline CDR1 reads DFQATT; CDR2 reads SNEGSKA (reference sequence). CDR3 length: 14 amino acids. V lost 0 bases and J 4 bases, leaving 12 bases between the germline ends. CDR3 amino acids: CSARDMDGRYGYTF. CDR3 coding DNA: TGCAGTGCTAGAGATATGGACGGTCGCTATGGCTACACCTTC.

The chain's CDR3 is CASSPQGSRSYTF. CDR3 bases: TGTGCCAGCAGCCCCCAGGGGTCTCGGAGCTACACCTTC. V and J are TRBV28 and TRBJ1-2, with a possible D match to TRBD1 (6 bases). Germline lookup yields CDR1 MDHEN and CDR2 SYDVKM. V was pared by 6 bases and J by 9 bases, with 17 bases between. This CDR3 has 13 amino acids.

The table lists this clonotype with many counts. V is TRBV27 and J is TRBJ2-1; TRBD2 matches 10 bases. The CDR3 has 15 residues. V lost 5 bases, J lost 8 bases, and 9 bases stayed unmatched. Germline assignment: CDR1 MNHEY and CDR2 SMNVEV (reference sequence). CDR3 nucleotide sequence: TGTGCCAGCAGTATTCTAGCGGGAGATCGGCATGAGCAGTTCTTC. Encoded protein: CASSILAGDRHEQFF.

This clonotype was seen ten or more times. The chain uses TRBV6-1 and TRBJ2-3, with 7 bases identical to TRBD2. Germline V CDR1 and CDR2: MNHNS, SASEGT. Losses at the gene ends were 5 bases for V and 0 bases for J; bases not matched to a gene: 11. The length of the CDR3 is 17 residues. CDR3 region: CASSLPRGVSSTDTQYF. CDR3 DNA: TGTGCCAGCAGTTTACCTCGGGGGGTCTCTAGCACAGATACGCAGTATTTT.

This clonotype was seen more than once but under ten times. A much larger clone sits a single nucleotide away, making a read error possible. This chain uses TRBV2 with TRBJ2-7; D not certain. Trimming took 8 bases from V and 2 from J, leaving 16 bases between them. This CDR3 is 14 amino acids long. Per the germline V gene, CDR1 is SNHLY and CDR2 is FYNNEI. CDR3 loop: CASGVTELTYEQYF. The CDR3, as DNA: TGTGCCAGCGGTGTAACAGAACTAACCTACGAGCAGTACTTC.

This clonotype was found many times. The genes are TRBV2 and TRBJ2-1; a possible D gene is TRBD2 (5 bases). V lost 2 bases and J 1 base, leaving 9 bases between the germline ends. The V gene's germline CDR1 is SNHLY and CDR2 FYNNEI. The CDR3 covers 15 residues. The CDR3 DNA reads as TGTGCCAGCAGTGAACAGCGGAGGTCCTACAATGAGCAGTTCTTC. Its protein product is CASSEQRRSYNEQFF.